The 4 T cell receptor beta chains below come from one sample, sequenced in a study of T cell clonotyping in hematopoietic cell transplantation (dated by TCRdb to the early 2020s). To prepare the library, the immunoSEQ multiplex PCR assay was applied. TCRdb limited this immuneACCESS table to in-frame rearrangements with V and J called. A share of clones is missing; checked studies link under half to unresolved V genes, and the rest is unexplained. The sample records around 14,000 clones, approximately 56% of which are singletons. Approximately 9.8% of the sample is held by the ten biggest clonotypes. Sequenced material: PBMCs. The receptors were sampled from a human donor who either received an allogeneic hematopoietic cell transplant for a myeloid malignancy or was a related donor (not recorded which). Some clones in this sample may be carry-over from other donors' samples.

Written as DNA, the CDR3 is TGTGCCAGCAGCTTGCGCCCCCCTAATTCACCCCTCCACTTT. Encoded protein: CASSLRPPNSPLHF. The chain recombines TRBV5-8 with TRBJ1-6, with D unresolved. Deletions cut 1 base from V and 6 bases from J, with 8 bases between. Looked up from germline, CDR1 is SGHTS and CDR2 is YDEGEE. The CDR3 is 14 residues long.

The CDR3 nucleotides read TGTGCCTGGAGTGGGACAGCCTATGGCTACACCTTC. It translates to CAWSGTAYGYTF. The chain is built from TRBV30 and TRBJ1-2; D may be TRBD1 (6 bases). Per germline, CDR1 GTSNPN and CDR2 SVGIG (reference sequence). The CDR3 is made up of 12 amino acids. Deletions cut 1 base from V and 4 bases from J, with 7 bases between.

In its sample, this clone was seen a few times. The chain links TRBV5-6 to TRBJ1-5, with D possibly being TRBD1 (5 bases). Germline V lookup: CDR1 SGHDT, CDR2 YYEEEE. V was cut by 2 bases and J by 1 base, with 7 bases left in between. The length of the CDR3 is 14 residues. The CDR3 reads CASSLRGSNQPQHF. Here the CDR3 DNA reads TGTGCCAGCAGCTTAAGGGGAAGCAATCAGCCCCAGCATTTT.

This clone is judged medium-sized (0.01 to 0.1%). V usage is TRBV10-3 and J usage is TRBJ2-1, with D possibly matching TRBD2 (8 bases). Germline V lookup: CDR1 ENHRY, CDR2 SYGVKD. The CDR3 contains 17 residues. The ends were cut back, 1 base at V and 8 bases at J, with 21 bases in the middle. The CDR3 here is CAISEFPGGQTSDEQFF. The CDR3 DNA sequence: TGTGCCATCAGTGAGTTTCCAGGGGGGCAGACTAGCGATGAGCAGTTCTTC.